What follows are 12 T cell receptor beta chains derived from one specimen sequenced in a study of T cells in localized non-small cell lung cancer. TCRdb's copy holds only in-frame clones and misses some; the assay was immunoSEQ multiplex PCR. Of roughly 90,000 clones listed, under 95% are singletons. The sample here was PBMCs, taken before any cancer treatment. Receptor source: a woman aged 40-75 years with stage II squamous cell lung carcinoma.

This chain uses TRBV5-1 with TRBJ1-3; 10 nucleotides line up with TRBD1. The V segment lost 4 bases and the J segment 7 bases; nucleotides outside the gene matches: 5. Looked up from germline, CDR1 is SGHRS and CDR2 is YFSETQ. The CDR3 is 14 residues long. CDR3 residues: CASSGTGDGNTIYF. In nucleotides, the CDR3 is TGCGCCAGCAGCGGGACAGGGGATGGTAACACCATATATTTT. Full variable domain (rest looked up from reference TRBV5-1 and TRBJ1-3): KAGVTQTPRYLIKTRGQQVTLSCSPISGHRSVSWYQQTPGQGLQFLFEYFSETQRNKGNFPGRFSGRQFSNSRSEMNVSTLELGDSALYLCASSGTGDGNTIYFGEGSWLTVV.

The rearrangement links TRBV7-2 to TRBJ2-1, with 10 bases identical to TRBD2. The germline CDR1 and CDR2 sequences are SGHTA and FQGNSA. The CDR3 is 15 amino acids. V shed 5 bases, J shed 8 bases, and the junction held 9 bases outside the gene matches. The CDR3 region has the DNA TGTGCCAGCAGCCGAGGGGGACTAGCGAGGTATGAGCAGTTCTTC. Amino acid sequence: CASSRGGLARYEQFF.

The chain has TRBV19 and TRBJ2-3; 8 bases are shared with TRBD2. Germline CDR1 and CDR2: LNHDA and SQIVND (reference sequence). V gave up 5 bases and J gave up 2 bases; unmatched junction bases: 9. This CDR3 region has 16 residues. CDR3 loop: CASSSVAGRLTDTQYF. The CDR3 nucleotides read TGTGCCAGTAGTTCGGTAGCGGGAAGACTCACAGATACGCAGTATTTT.

The chain employs TRBV6-1 and TRBJ1-4; D is unclear. CDR3 length: 15 amino acids. Germline V gives CDR1 MNHNS, CDR2 SASEGT. Trimming pared 0 bases from V and 7 bases from J, leaving 12 bases between. The CDR3 DNA sequence: TGTGCCAGCAGTGAAGCCCGATTTGGGAGTGAAAAACTGTTTTTT. This gives the protein CASSEARFGSEKLFF.

The V gene is TRBV6-6, the J gene TRBJ1-1, with D hard to call. V lost 4 bases and J lost 4, with 13 bases in between. Germline V gives CDR1 MNHNY, CDR2 SVGAGI (reference sequence). The length of the CDR3 is 14 residues. CDR3 sequence reads: CASSWAGSTTEAFF. The CDR3 DNA sequence: TGTGCCAGCAGTTGGGCGGGTTCAACCACTGAAGCTTTCTTT.

The V gene is TRBV28, the J gene TRBJ1-2; 7 nucleotides match TRBD1. The CDR3 extends over 14 amino acids. Germline V gene data show CDR1 as MDHEN and CDR2 as SYDVKM. Trimming took 7 bases from V and 7 from J; bases not matched to a gene: 12. CDR3: CASTGTAHHRGYTF. DNA for the CDR3: TGTGCCAGCACCGGGACAGCCCACCATCGTGGCTACACCTTC.

The rearrangement links TRBV19 to TRBJ2-2; 9 nucleotides match TRBD1. The CDR3 extends over 15 amino acids. V dropped 3 bases and J dropped 7; count of bases not matched to a gene: 6. Germline V gene data show CDR1 as LNHDA and CDR2 as SQIVND (reference sequence). The CDR3 spells CASSIPGTGFGELFF. The CDR3 DNA is TGTGCCAGTAGTATCCCCGGGACAGGGTTCGGGGAGCTGTTTTTT.

The V and J genes are TRBV10-3 and TRBJ2-7, with TRBD2 identical over 9 bases. This CDR3 is 15 amino acids long. Germline loops: CDR1 ENHRY, CDR2 SYGVKD. The V gene end was trimmed by 5 bases and the J gene end by 4 bases; junction bases not matched to a gene: 9. CDR3 coding DNA: TGTGCCATCAGTTCAACCCTTCTAGCGGGGTACGAGCAGTACTTC. Translating it yields CAISSTLLAGYEQYF.

The count of this clone is one. V gene TRBV29-1 combines with J gene TRBJ1-2; a weak D match, TRBD1 (6 bases). The CDR3 has 12 amino acids. Trimming removed 7 bases from V and 4 bases from J, with 13 bases in between. Germline assignment: CDR1 SQVTM and CDR2 ANQGSEA. In DNA form, the CDR3 reads TGCAGCGCGGCGGGGGCAGGCTATGGCTACACCTTC. Amino acid sequence: CSAAGAGYGYTF.

The chain combines TRBV4-1 with TRBJ1-5; D gene uncertain. From germline, CDR1 is MGHRA and CDR2 YSYEKL. The CDR3 is 13 residues long. Trimming stripped 1 base from V and 4 bases from J, with 5 bases between. The CDR3: CASSQGGNQPQHF. The CDR3 DNA is TGCGCCAGCAGCCAAGGGGGAAATCAGCCCCAGCATTTT.

In nucleotides, the CDR3 is TGTGCCAGCAGCTTGGGTCTAGCCAAAAACATTCAGTACTTC. Protein: CASSLGLAKNIQYF. This chain joins TRBV5-6 and TRBJ2-4, with unresolved D. CDR1 is SGHDT, CDR2 YYEEEE, per germline. Trimming left V 0 bases short and J 0 bases short, with 4 bases between. This CDR3 has 14 residues.

The chain combines TRBV5-4 with TRBJ1-6; the D is unclear. Germline CDR1 reads SGHNT; CDR2 reads YYREEE (reference sequence). V was pared by 0 bases and J by 8 bases, with 9 bases between. This CDR3 has 14 amino acids. The CDR3 spells CASSLGRVDSPLHF. The CDR3 bases are TGTGCCAGCAGCTTGGGGAGAGTGGATTCACCCCTCCACTTT.